The subject of this entry is one TCR beta chain. Its antigen is currently unknown. V lost 0 bases, J lost 8 bases, and 17 bases lay in between. This CDR3 is built from 17 residues. The germline gives CDR1 LNHNV, CDR2 YYDKDF (reference sequence). These data are taken from a study of response to subunit inactivated influenza vaccine. Overall study results and limits: T cells newly recruited by each seasonal influenza vaccination are few, the authors suggested.

TCRdb redid the calling of the RT-PCR reads with MiXCR, one entry per CDR3 protein. The sample yields approximately 530,000 distinct CDR3 sequences, 6% to 9% seen once. The chain joins TRBV15 to TRBJ1-6; tentative D call: TRBD1 (6 bases). The source material was PBMCs from blood, sampled 23 to 25 months after vaccination. This TCR was recovered from a man in his fifties or sixties who received an inactivated influenza vaccine. CDR3 sequence: CATSRDNPGALYSPLHF. As DNA, the CDR3 is TGTGCCACCAGCAGAGATAATCCAGGGGCCTTATATTCACCCCTCCACTTT.